This T cell receptor beta chain was sequenced for a study of beta chain features in type 1 diabetes. Every bit of the isolated RNA underwent reverse transcription, so sequencing read expressed TCRB transcripts. Produced via immunoSEQ multiplex PCR; TCRdb's table is partial and in-frame only. The table records more than 100,000 clones, about a sixth of them present only once. About this clone: Its specificity is not known.

Study observations and caveats: Shorter TCRB CDR3s, moderately but significantly so, marked every one of the four CD4+ subsets in Type 1 diabetes patients. Patients with type 1 diabetes carried fewer insertions and had more deletions at their VDJ junctions.

The origin of this receptor is a young man with type 1 diabetes. Input material: central memory CD4+ T cells from blood.

The CDR3 protein is CASSLRALTGRDTQYF. The CDR3 DNA is TGCGCCAGCAGCTTGAGAGCTCTGACAGGGAGAGATACGCAGTATTTT. The chain couples TRBV5-1 to TRBJ2-3; 7 bases map to TRBD1. Germline assignment: CDR1 SGHRS and CDR2 YFSETQ. With V trimmed by 1 base and J by 5 bases, 10 bases remained unmatched. The CDR3 consists of 16 residues.